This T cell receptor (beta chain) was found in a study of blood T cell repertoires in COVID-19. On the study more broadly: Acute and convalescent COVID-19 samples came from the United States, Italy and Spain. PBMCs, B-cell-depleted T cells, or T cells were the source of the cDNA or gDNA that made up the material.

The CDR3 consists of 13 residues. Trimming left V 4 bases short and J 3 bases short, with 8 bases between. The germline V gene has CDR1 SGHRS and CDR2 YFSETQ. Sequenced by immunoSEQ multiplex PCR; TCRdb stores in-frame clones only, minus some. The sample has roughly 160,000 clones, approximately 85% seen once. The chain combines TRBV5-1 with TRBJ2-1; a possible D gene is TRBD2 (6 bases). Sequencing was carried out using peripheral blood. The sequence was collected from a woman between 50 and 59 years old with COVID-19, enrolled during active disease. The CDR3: CASSPTSYNEQFF. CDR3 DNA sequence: TGCGCCAGCAGCCCGACTAGCTACAATGAGCAGTTCTTC.